This is a list of T cell receptor beta chains from one sample in a study of PD-L1 blockade in urothelial cancer. Sequencing was performed with immunoSEQ multiplex PCR; in TCRdb, only in-frame clones are kept and a portion is missing. The sample carries under 70,000 clones, about 81% recorded once. Material: PBMCs, obtained around atezolizumab (anti-PD-L1) treatment. Receptors originate from a man in his sixties or seventies with urothelial cancer. Each CDR3 is given with its conserved first and last residue. The D gene is left open where the match is weak. Size is stated for part of the rows, as once, few or many counts, or as a class when the clone is expanded.

j_call clone_size v_call d_call cdr3_aa cdr3_nt
TRBJ2-7 - TRBV6-1 TRBD2 CASSARLAGSYEQYF TGTGCCAGCAGTGCCCGACTAGCGGGGTCCTACGAGCAGTACTTC
TRBJ1-1 - TRBV29-1 TRBD1 CSVDPIPGQGNTEAFF TGCAGCGTTGACCCTATCCCGGGACAGGGGAACACTGAAGCTTTCTTT
TRBJ2-7 - TRBV27 - CASSFEGAPYEQYF TGTGCCAGCAGTTTTGAAGGGGCCCCCTACGAGCAGTACTTC
TRBJ2-2 - TRBV2 TRBD2 CASSEDSGSTGELFF TGTGCCAGCAGTGAGGATAGCGGGTCGACCGGGGAGCTGTTTTTT
TRBJ1-3 - TRBV21-1 - CASPWAAGNTIYF -
TRBJ1-2 few TRBV7-9 TRBD1 CASSPGTAILSGYTF TGTGCCAGCAGCCCCGGGACAGCGATCCTCTCTGGCTACACCTTC
TRBJ2-2 - TRBV9 - CASSPRGGGGENTGELFF TGTGCCAGCAGCCCCCGCGGGGGAGGGGGAGAGAACACCGGGGAGCTGTTTTTT
TRBJ1-1 - TRBV5-4 TRBD1 CASRQGNMNTEAFF TGTGCCAGCAGACAGGGGAACATGAACACTGAAGCTTTCTTT
TRBJ2-7 once TRBV11-2 - CASSLGSGVGEQYF TGTGCCAGCAGCTTAGGGTCAGGTGTTGGCGAGCAGTACTTC
TRBJ2-7 - TRBV4-1 TRBD2 CASSQGASGIYEQYF TGCGCCAGCAGCCAAGGAGCTAGCGGCATTTACGAGCAGTACTTC
TRBJ2-1 - TRBV9 TRBD2 CASSVDTTSGTVYNEQFF TGTGCCAGCAGCGTAGATACGACTAGCGGGACTGTGTACAATGAGCAGTTCTTC
TRBJ2-1 - TRBV7-2 TRBD2 CASAAGTSVYNEQFF TGTGCCAGCGCCGCCGGGACTAGCGTTTACAATGAGCAGTTCTTC
TRBJ2-2 - TRBV27 TRBD2 CASSPSWGLATGELFF TGTGCCAGCAGTCCTAGTTGGGGACTAGCCACCGGGGAGCTGTTTTTT
TRBJ1-2 - TRBV18 - CASSPPQATDYGYTF TGTGCCAGCTCACCACCCCAGGCCACAGACTATGGCTACACCTTC
TRBJ1-2 medium-sized TRBV5-6 - CASNTGYYGYTF TGTGCCAGCAACACGGGATACTATGGCTACACCTTC
TRBJ2-5 - TRBV6-5 - CASSRGAQETQYF TGTGCCAGCAGCAGGGGGGCTCAAGAGACCCAGTACTTC
TRBJ1-2 - TRBV28 TRBD1 CASSSGGDGYTF TGTGCCAGCAGTTCAGGGGGCGATGGCTACACCTTC
TRBJ2-7 - TRBV28 TRBD2 CASNGLAGDESSYEQYF TGTGCCAGCAACGGACTAGCGGGTGATGAATCCTCCTACGAGCAGTACTTC
TRBJ1-2 - TRBV20-1 - CSASVREGYTF TGCAGTGCTAGTGTCCGGGAGGGCTACACCTTC
TRBJ1-5 - TRBV6-5 - CASSYSENQPQHF TGTGCCAGCAGTTACTCGGAGAATCAGCCCCAGCATTTT
TRBJ1-3 - TRBV15 - CATSRALVTSGNTIYF TGTGCCACCAGCAGGGCTCTTGTAACCTCTGGAAACACCATATATTTT
TRBJ2-2 - TRBV7-2 TRBD2 CASSLPSGRIGELFF TGTGCCAGCAGCTTGCCTAGCGGGAGGATCGGGGAGCTGTTTTTT